The clone carrying this T cell receptor (beta chain) was counted at least ten times. Its target is unknown. Trimming stripped 4 bases from V and 3 bases from J, with 13 bases between. Germline V CDR1 and CDR2: KGHSH, LQKENI. The CDR3 sequence is 16 residues long. Template-switching 5'RACE yielded the TCR cDNA; a universal primer site and UMIs were added in the process. TCRdb processed the 5' RACE reads anew with MiXCR; each CDR3 protein has one entry. The sample contains fewer than 450,000 distinct CDR3 sequences, 8.1% of which appear only once. The data belong to a study of T cells after yellow fever vaccination. In the study overall: Fractions low in cell number were prepared with SMART-Seq v4 Ultra Low Input.

Study results and limitations: The booster saw the reappearance of most primary-vaccination clones (roughly 97% CD4, about 90% CD8).

The chain recombines TRBV18 with TRBJ2-6; TRBD2 might be the D (5 bases). The source of this sequence is a young man who received the YFV17D yellow fever vaccine. The sample here was PBMCs, taken 35 to 50 days after the first yellow fever vaccination. CDR3 nucleotides: TGTGCCAGCTCACTTCGAAGCGGCGGTGGGGCCAACGTCCTGACTTTC. Protein sequence: CASSLRSGGGANVLTF. Full variable domain (remainder filled in from reference TRBV18 and TRBJ2-6): NAGVMQNPRHLVRRRGQEARLRCSPMKGHSHVYWYRQLPEEGLKFMVYLQKENIIDESGMPKERFSAEFPKEGPSILRIQQVVRGDSAAYFCASSLRSGGGANVLTFGAGSRLTVL.